The T cell receptor (beta chain) described here comes from a study of blood T cell repertoires in COVID-19. Overall study: Samples of COVID-19 (acute and convalescent) were obtained from the United States, Italy and Spain. Sources were T cells, B-cell-depleted T cells, or PBMCs; the material itself was cDNA or gDNA.

Original processing methods: Amplification from reference gene primers served as the basis for estimated nucleated cell counts. The assay was immunoSEQ multiplex PCR, and TCRdb's table has in-frame clones only and misses some. V and J calls and clone size come straight from that table; D and trimming were deduced from the DNA. Counted here are about 97,000 clones, approximately 84% occurring once; the ten biggest clones make up 10%. Trimming took off 4 bases at V and 0 bases at J, with 13 bases between the two ends. There are 15 residues in the CDR3. In germline, CDR1 is SGHRS, CDR2 YFSETQ. Input material: peripheral blood. J is TRBJ1-2 and V is TRBV5-1, with D possibly TRBD1 on 5 matching bases. The clonotype was recovered from a man between 65 and 85 years old with acute or convalescent COVID-19. The CDR3 sequence is CASSPGTETNYGYTF. For the CDR3, the DNA is TGCGCCAGCAGCCCGGGGACTGAAACTAACTATGGCTACACCTTC.